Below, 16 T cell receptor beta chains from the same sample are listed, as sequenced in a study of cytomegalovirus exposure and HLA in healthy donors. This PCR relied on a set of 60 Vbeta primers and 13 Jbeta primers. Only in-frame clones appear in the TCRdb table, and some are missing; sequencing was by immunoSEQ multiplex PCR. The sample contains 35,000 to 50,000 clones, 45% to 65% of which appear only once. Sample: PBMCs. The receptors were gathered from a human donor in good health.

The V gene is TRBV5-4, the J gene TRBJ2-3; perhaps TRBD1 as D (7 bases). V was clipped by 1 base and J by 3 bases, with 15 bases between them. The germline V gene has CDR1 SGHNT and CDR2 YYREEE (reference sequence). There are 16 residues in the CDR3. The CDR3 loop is CASSLLGGGETDTQYF. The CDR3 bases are TGTGCCAGCAGCTTGCTCGGAGGGGGCGAGACAGATACGCAGTATTTT.

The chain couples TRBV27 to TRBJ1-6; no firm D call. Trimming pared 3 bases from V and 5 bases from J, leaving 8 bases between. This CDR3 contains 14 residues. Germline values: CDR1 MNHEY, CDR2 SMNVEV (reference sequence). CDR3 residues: CASSFWQNNSPLHF. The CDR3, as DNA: TGTGCCAGCAGTTTTTGGCAGAATAATTCACCCCTCCACTTT.

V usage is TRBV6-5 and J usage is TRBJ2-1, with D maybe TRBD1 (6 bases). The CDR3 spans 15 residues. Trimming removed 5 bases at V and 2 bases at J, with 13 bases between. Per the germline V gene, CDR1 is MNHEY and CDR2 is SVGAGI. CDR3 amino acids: CASSPGDRPYNEQFF. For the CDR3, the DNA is TGTGCCAGCAGTCCTGGAGACAGGCCCTACAATGAGCAGTTCTTC.

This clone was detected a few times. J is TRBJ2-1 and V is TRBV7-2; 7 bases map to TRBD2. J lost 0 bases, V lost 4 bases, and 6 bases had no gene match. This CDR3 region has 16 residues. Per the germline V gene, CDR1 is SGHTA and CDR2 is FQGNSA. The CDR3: CASSSNLAVSYNEQFF. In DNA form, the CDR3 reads TGTGCCAGCAGCTCCAACCTAGCGGTCTCCTACAATGAGCAGTTCTTC.

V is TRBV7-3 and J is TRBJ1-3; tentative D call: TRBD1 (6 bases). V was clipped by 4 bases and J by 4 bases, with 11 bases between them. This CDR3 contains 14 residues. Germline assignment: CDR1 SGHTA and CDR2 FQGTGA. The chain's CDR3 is CASSSPDRGNTIYF. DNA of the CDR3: TGTGCCAGCAGCTCTCCAGACAGGGGAAACACCATATATTTT.

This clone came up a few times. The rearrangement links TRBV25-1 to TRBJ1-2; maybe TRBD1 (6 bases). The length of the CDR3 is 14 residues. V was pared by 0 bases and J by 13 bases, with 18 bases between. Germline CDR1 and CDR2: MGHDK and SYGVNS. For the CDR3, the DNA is TGTGCCAGCAGTGAATACGAGGGAAACAGGGCTCTCACCTTC. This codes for CASSEYEGNRALTF.

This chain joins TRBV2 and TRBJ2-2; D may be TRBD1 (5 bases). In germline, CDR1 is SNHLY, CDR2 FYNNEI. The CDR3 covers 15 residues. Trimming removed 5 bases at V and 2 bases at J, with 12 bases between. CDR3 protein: CASSFQDSNTGELFF. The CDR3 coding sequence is TGTGCCAGCAGTTTCCAAGACAGCAACACCGGGGAGCTGTTTTTT.

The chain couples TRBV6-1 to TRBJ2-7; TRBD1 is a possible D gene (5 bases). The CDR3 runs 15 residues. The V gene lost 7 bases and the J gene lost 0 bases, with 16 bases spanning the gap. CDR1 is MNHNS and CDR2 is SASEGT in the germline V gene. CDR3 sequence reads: CASTEKTAGSYEQYF. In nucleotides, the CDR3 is TGTGCCAGCACCGAGAAGACAGCTGGCTCCTACGAGCAGTACTTC.

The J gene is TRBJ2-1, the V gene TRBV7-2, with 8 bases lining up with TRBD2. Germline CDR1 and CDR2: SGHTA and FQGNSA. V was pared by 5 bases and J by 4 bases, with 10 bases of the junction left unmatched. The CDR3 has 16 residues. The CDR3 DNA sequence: TGTGCCAGCAGCCCCCGGGCTAGCGGGTTTTACAATGAGCAGTTCTTC. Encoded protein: CASSPRASGFYNEQFF.

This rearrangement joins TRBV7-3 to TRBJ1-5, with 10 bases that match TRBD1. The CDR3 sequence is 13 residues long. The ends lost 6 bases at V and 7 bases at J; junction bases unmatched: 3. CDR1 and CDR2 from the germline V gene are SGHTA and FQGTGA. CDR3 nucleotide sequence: TGTGCCAGCAGTTCGACAGGGGGCCAGCCCCAGCATTTT. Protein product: CASSSTGGQPQHF.

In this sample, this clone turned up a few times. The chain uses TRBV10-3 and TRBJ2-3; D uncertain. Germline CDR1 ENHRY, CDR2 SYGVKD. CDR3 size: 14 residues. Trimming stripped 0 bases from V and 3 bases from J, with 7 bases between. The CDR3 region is CAISESANTDTQYF. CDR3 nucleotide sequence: TGTGCCATCAGTGAGTCTGCTAATACAGATACGCAGTATTTT.

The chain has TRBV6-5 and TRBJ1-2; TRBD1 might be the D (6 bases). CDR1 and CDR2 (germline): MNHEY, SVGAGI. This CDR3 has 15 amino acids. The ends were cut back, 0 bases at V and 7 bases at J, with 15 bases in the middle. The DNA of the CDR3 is TGTGCCAGCAGTTACTCGGGAGGGGGAGGCTTTGGCTACACCTTC. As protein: CASSYSGGGGFGYTF.

The CDR3 DNA sequence: TGTGCCAGCAGCCGCGGCACAGGGGGATCGAGCTCCTACGAGCAGTACTTC. Residues: CASSRGTGGSSSYEQYF. This chain connects TRBV13 to TRBJ2-5; 8 bases are a match to TRBD1. The assigned J gene may be wrong: the sequence end matches TRBJ2-7 better. The germline V gene encodes CDR1 PRHDT and CDR2 FYEKMQ (reference sequence). The CDR3 consists of 17 residues.

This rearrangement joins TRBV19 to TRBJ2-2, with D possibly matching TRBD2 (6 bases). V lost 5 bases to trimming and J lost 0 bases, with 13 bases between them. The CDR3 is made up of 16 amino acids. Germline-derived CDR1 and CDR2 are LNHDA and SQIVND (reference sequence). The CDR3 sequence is CASSPGSGANTGELFF. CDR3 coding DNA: TGTGCCAGTAGTCCGGGTAGCGGCGCGAACACCGGGGAGCTGTTTTTT.

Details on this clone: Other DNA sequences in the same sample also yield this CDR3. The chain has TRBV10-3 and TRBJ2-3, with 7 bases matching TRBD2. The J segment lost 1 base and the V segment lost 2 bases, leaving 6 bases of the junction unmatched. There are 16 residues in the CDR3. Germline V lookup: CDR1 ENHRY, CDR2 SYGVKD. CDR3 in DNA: TGTGCCATCAGTGAGCCGCCGGGGGGTCGCACAGATACGCAGTATTTT. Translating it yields CAISEPPGGRTDTQYF.

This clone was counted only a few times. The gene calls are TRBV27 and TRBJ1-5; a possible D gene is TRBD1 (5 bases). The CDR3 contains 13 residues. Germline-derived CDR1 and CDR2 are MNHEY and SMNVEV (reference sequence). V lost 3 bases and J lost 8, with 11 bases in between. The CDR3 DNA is TGTGCCAGCAGTTTCCAGGGTGTGGAGCCCCAGCATTTT. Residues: CASSFQGVEPQHF.